The 13 T cell receptor beta chains in this list originate from one sample, sequenced in a study of HIV-infected patients and healthy controls. cDNA was made from roughly 470 ng RNA using alpha and beta constant primers. Separate chain-specific third strand synthesis with multiplexing indices produced the alpha and beta libraries. TCRdb re-called the 5' RACE reads through MiXCR, storing one row per CDR3 protein. The sample includes 9,500 to 15,000 distinct CDR3 sequences, 9.3% of them seen just once. The repertoire came from unfractionated whole blood and reflected all unsorted peripheral T cells. The starting material was blood, obtained before antiretroviral therapy. These receptors originate from an adult with HIV infection. The donor label of this sample is uncertain.

By share of the sample, this clonotype is medium-sized (0.01 to 0.1%). The chain couples TRBV29-1 to TRBJ1-2; 7 positions agree with TRBD1. Germline V lookup: CDR1 SQVTM, CDR2 ANQGSEA. This CDR3 is built from 12 residues. V was clipped by 4 bases and J by 7 bases; unmatched bases: 6. DNA for the CDR3: TGCAGCGTTGGGGGGGACAGTCGTGGCTACACCTTC. It is translated as CSVGGDSRGYTF.

Here the CDR3 DNA reads TGTGCCAGCAGCGTGGACAAGAGCACAGATACGCAGTATTTT. It encodes CASSVDKSTDTQYF. V usage is TRBV9 and J usage is TRBJ2-3; possibly TRBD1 for D (5 bases). The CDR3 consists of 14 residues. Trimming pared 2 bases from V and 0 bases from J, leaving 7 bases between. Germline V gene sequence: CDR1 SGDLS, CDR2 YYNGEE.

CDR3 amino acids: CASSFSPQGAYDTEAFF. CDR3 coding DNA: TGTGCCAGCAGTTTCTCACCTCAGGGGGCGTACGACACTGAAGCTTTCTTT. The genes are TRBV27 and TRBJ1-1; TRBD1 agrees at 8 bases. V lost 3 bases, J lost 3 bases, and 12 bases stayed unmatched. Germline V gene lookup returns CDR1 MNHEY and CDR2 SMNVEV (reference sequence). The CDR3 loop spans 17 amino acids.

The V and J genes are TRBV5-1 and TRBJ2-3; D gene uncertain. The V end was cut by 2 bases, the J end by 2 bases, with 3 bases between. The CDR3 is 12 residues long. Germline assignment: CDR1 SGHRS and CDR2 YFSETQ. This CDR3 is CASSFDTDTQYF. The CDR3 DNA is TGCGCCAGCAGCTTCGACACAGATACGCAGTATTTT.

This clonotype occurred many times. This rearrangement joins TRBV19 to TRBJ2-3; D might be TRBD2 (5 bases). Trimming stripped 3 bases from V and 1 base from J, with 14 bases between. The V gene's germline CDR1 is LNHDA and CDR2 SQIVND (reference sequence). CDR3 length: 16 amino acids. CDR3 region: CASSIMRATRTDTQYF. In DNA form, the CDR3 reads TGTGCCAGTAGTATTATGAGGGCCACTCGCACAGATACGCAGTATTTT.

The chain uses TRBV6-5 and TRBJ1-6, with a weak D call TRBD1 (5 bases). The CDR3 sequence is 15 residues long. The germline V gene encodes CDR1 MNHEY and CDR2 SVGAGI. V shed 0 bases and J shed 9 bases, with 12 bases lying between them. Written as DNA, the CDR3 is TGTGCCAGCAGTTACTCGCGTCTTGGGGGTTCACCCCTCCACTTT. Translated: CASSYSRLGGSPLHF.

This clonotype has ten or more counts. As DNA, the CDR3 is TGTGCCAGCACCCGGACAGGGCCCTTTACAGATACGCAGTATTTT. It specifies CASTRTGPFTDTQYF. This chain connects TRBV6-5 to TRBJ2-3; the match to TRBD1 covers 8 bases. This CDR3 region has 15 residues. Germline CDR1 MNHEY, CDR2 SVGAGI. V gave up 7 bases and J gave up 3 bases; unmatched junction bases: 9.

This clonotype was recorded at least ten times. The CDR3 region has the DNA TGTGCCAGCAGCTTATATGGACAGGGAACCTACGAGCAGTACTTC. Translating gives CASSLYGQGTYEQYF. The chain employs TRBV11-2 and TRBJ2-7, with 8 bases aligning to TRBD1. The germline gives CDR1 SGHAT, CDR2 FQNNGV. The CDR3 contains 15 residues. V gave up 2 bases and J gave up 2 bases; unmatched junction bases: 5.

In this sample, this clonotype turned up many times. The rearrangement joins TRBV3-1 to TRBJ2-1; D is undetermined. The V end was cut by 4 bases, the J end by 4 bases, with 17 bases between. From germline, CDR1 is LGHDT and CDR2 YNNKEL (reference sequence). The CDR3 extends over 16 amino acids. CDR3 in amino acids: CASSLRDLGVYNEQFF. CDR3 nucleotide sequence: TGTGCCAGCAGCCTCCGAGACCTTGGGGTGTACAATGAGCAGTTCTTC.

This clonotype was found many times. The chain recombines TRBV7-9 with TRBJ2-7; D perhaps matches TRBD1 (6 bases). V was clipped by 8 bases and J by 4 bases, with 15 bases between them. CDR1 and CDR2 (germline): SEHNR, FQNEAQ (reference sequence). CDR3 size: 13 residues. CDR3: CASSAPTGYEQYF. In DNA form, the CDR3 reads TGTGCCAGCTCGGCCCCCACAGGGTACGAGCAGTACTTC.

The chain joins TRBV5-6 to TRBJ2-1; D unclear. The V end was cut by 1 base, the J end by 6 bases, with 8 bases between. The CDR3 has 13 residues. Germline CDR1 and CDR2: SGHDT and YYEEEE. The CDR3 spells CASSLSNGNEQFF. The DNA of the CDR3 is TGTGCCAGCAGCTTGAGTAACGGCAATGAGCAGTTCTTC.

This clonotype is medium-sized in the sample. The chain joins TRBV24-1 to TRBJ2-3, with 9 positions matching TRBD1. The junction had 6 bases not matched to a gene; V was cut back by 7 bases and J by 2 bases. This CDR3 spans 15 amino acids. CDR1 is KGHDR, CDR2 SFDVKD, per germline. The CDR3 protein is CATRDRGSSTDTQYF. The CDR3 DNA is TGTGCCACCAGGGACAGGGGTTCCTCCACAGATACGCAGTATTTT.

By share, this clonotype ranks as medium-sized. CDR3 region: CASSSEGLPGNEQYF. CDR3 in DNA: TGTGCCAGCAGTTCCGAGGGACTACCCGGGAACGAGCAGTACTTC. This sequence joins TRBV6-5 and TRBJ2-7, with TRBD2 identical over 7 bases. Trimming took 4 bases from V and 5 from J; bases not matched to a gene: 11. This CDR3 contains 15 residues. Germline V gene data show CDR1 as MNHEY and CDR2 as SVGAGI.